The clone carrying this T cell receptor beta chain came up a few times. The sample is drawn from a study of blood T cell repertoires in COVID-19. About the study: Whether acute or convalescent, the COVID-19 samples came from the United States, Italy and Spain. T cells, B-cell-depleted T cells, or PBMCs supplied cDNA or gDNA.

In the original analysis: Reference gene primer amplification gave nucleated cell count estimates. Sequencing used immunoSEQ multiplex PCR; TCRdb keeps in-frame clones, though not all of them. Clonal size and the V and J genes are those of that table, whereas D and trimming came from the DNA. The table shows roughly 220,000 clones, with approximately 84% occurring only once. Germline CDR1 is WNHNN and CDR2 is SYGVQD (reference sequence). V was shortened by 4 bases and J by 1 base, with 16 bases between the two germline ends. This CDR3 spans 16 amino acids. Sequenced material: peripheral blood. The V gene is TRBV10-1, the J gene TRBJ2-5, with D possibly TRBD1 on 6 matching bases. This TCR came from a woman between 25 and 40 years old who had recovered from COVID-19. This CDR3 reads CASSGKRGNIQETQYF. CDR3 DNA: TGCGCCAGCAGTGGCAAAAGGGGGAACATCCAAGAGACCCAGTACTTC.